One and the same sample provided the 22 T cell receptor beta chains below, sequenced in a study of cytotoxic CD8 clonotypes in ibrutinib-treated CLL. Libraries were prepared by immunoSEQ multiplex PCR; TCRdb keeps only in-frame clonotypes and omits some of them. The data hold 150,000 or so clones, with about 84% observed a single time. The sequencing used PBMCs, collected after 24 months of ibrutinib treatment. Receptors were obtained from a human donor with chronic lymphocytic leukemia.

J is TRBJ2-3 and V is TRBV2, with D perhaps matching TRBD2 (6 bases). Per the germline V gene, CDR1 is SNHLY and CDR2 is FYNNEI. Deletions cut 11 bases from V and 8 bases from J, with 23 bases between. The CDR3 has 14 amino acids. The CDR3 bases are TGTGCCGGGGGGAGTGGCAAGGACCCATTTACGCAGTATTTT. It translates to CAGGSGKDPFTQYF.

This clone was observed once. This chain links TRBV30 with TRBJ2-7, with D perhaps being TRBD1 or TRBD2 (5 bases each). From germline, CDR1 is GTSNPN and CDR2 SVGIG (reference sequence). Trimming cost V 3 bases and J 5 bases, with 20 bases left between them. This CDR3 is built from 15 residues. CDR3 nucleotides: TGTGCCTGGAGGGGGGTTGATTGGGATGACCACGAGCAGTACTTC. This codes for CAWRGVDWDDHEQYF.

The CDR3, as DNA: TGTGCCAGCAGTGCCCGACAGGGGAGGATATCACCCCTCCACTTT. It is translated as CASSARQGRISPLHF. This chain links TRBV27 with TRBJ1-6; 8 nucleotides align to TRBD1. The length of the CDR3 is 15 residues. CDR1 is MNHEY and CDR2 is SMNVEV in the germline V gene (reference sequence). Trimming cost V 5 bases and J 10 bases; bases outside gene matches: 10.

The rearrangement links TRBV11-1 to TRBJ1-1; 8 positions agree with TRBD1. Per the germline V gene, CDR1 is SGHAT and CDR2 is FQDESV (reference sequence). The CDR3 loop spans 16 amino acids. With 5 bases clipped from V and 2 bases from J, the junction kept 10 bases outside the gene matches. CDR3 sequence (DNA): TGTGCCAGCAGCCGGAATCAAGGACAGGGTAACACTGAAGCTTTCTTT. Translated, it gives CASSRNQGQGNTEAFF.

The CDR3 DNA reads as TGTGCCAGCGGCCAGGGGATCCCAGATACGCAGTATTTT. This codes for CASGQGIPDTQYF. The rearrangement links TRBV27 to TRBJ2-3, with D possibly being TRBD1 (6 bases). CDR1 and CDR2 from the germline V gene are MNHEY and SMNVEV (reference sequence). The V end lost 8 bases, the J end lost 4 bases, and 13 bases lay between the germline ends. The CDR3 runs 13 residues.

This clone is a singleton in its sample. The V and J genes are TRBV18 and TRBJ2-7; D not resolved. This CDR3 has 16 amino acids. Germline-derived CDR1 and CDR2 are KGHSH and LQKENI. The ends were cut back, 6 bases at V and 4 bases at J, with 22 bases in the middle. The CDR3 is CASSQSRTPNQYEQYF. CDR3 DNA: TGTGCCAGCTCGCAATCAAGGACCCCGAACCAATACGAGCAGTACTTC.

The chain has TRBV19 and TRBJ1-5, with a weak D call TRBD1 (5 bases). This CDR3 has 15 residues. Trimming took off 6 bases at V and 1 base at J, with 13 bases between the two ends. Germline CDR1 reads LNHDA; CDR2 reads SQIVND (reference sequence). CDR3 bases: TGTGCCAGTAGCAAGGGGAGGGTAAGCAATCAGCCCCAGCATTTT. Translating gives CASSKGRVSNQPQHF.

The J gene is TRBJ1-1, the V gene TRBV5-1; D gene uncertain. From germline, CDR1 is SGHRS and CDR2 YFSETQ. The CDR3 covers 16 residues. The V end was cut by 0 bases, the J end by 2 bases, with 14 bases between. CDR3 in amino acids: CASSLAVGNRNTEAFF. DNA of the CDR3: TGCGCCAGCAGCTTGGCGGTTGGGAACCGAAACACTGAAGCTTTCTTT. Together with reference TRBV5-1 and TRBJ1-1, the CDR3 gives the full variable domain: KAGVTQTPRYLIKTRGQQVTLSCSPISGHRSVSWYQQTPGQGLQFLFEYFSETQRNKGNFPGRFSGRQFSNSRSEMNVSTLELGDSALYLCASSLAVGNRNTEAFFGQGTRLTVV.

This clone was seen a single time. This chain joins TRBV7-3 and TRBJ2-1; weak D call: TRBD1 (5 bases). Trimming took 6 bases from V and 8 from J, leaving 14 bases between them. Germline V gene sequence: CDR1 SGHTA, CDR2 FQGTGA. This CDR3 comprises 13 residues. In DNA form, the CDR3 reads TGTGCCAGCAGATACTCAGGGAAGGATGAGCAGTTCTTC. Protein: CASRYSGKDEQFF.

The genes are TRBV2 and TRBJ1-1; no definite D call. This CDR3 has 15 residues. Per the germline V gene, CDR1 is SNHLY and CDR2 is FYNNEI. Trimming stripped 4 bases from V and 0 bases from J, with 12 bases between. CDR3 sequence: CASSGPGHLNTEAFF. Written as DNA, the CDR3 is TGTGCCAGCAGTGGACCAGGCCATTTGAACACTGAAGCTTTCTTT. The full variable domain, with the rest looked up from reference TRBV2 and TRBJ1-1, is EPEVTQTPSHQVTQMGQEVILRCVPISNHLYFYWYRQILGQKVEFLVSFYNNEISEKSEIFDDQFSVERPDGSNFTLKIRSTKLEDSAMYFCASSGPGHLNTEAFFGQGTRLTVV.

The rearrangement links TRBV11-2 to TRBJ2-7; D is unresolved. V shed 1 base and J shed 2 bases, with 9 bases lying between them. The germline CDR1 and CDR2 sequences are SGHAT and FQNNGV. The CDR3 is 14 amino acids. The DNA for the CDR3 is TGTGCCAGCAGCTTAGTCACACAACCCTACGAGCAGTACTTC. Amino acids: CASSLVTQPYEQYF.

This chain uses TRBV19 with TRBJ1-1; unclear D gene. CDR3 size: 14 residues. The germline gives CDR1 LNHDA, CDR2 SQIVND (reference sequence). Trimming left V 6 bases short and J 1 base short, with 12 bases between. The CDR3 is CASSHHTGNTEAFF. The CDR3 region has the DNA TGTGCCAGTAGCCACCACACGGGGAACACTGAAGCTTTCTTT.

The rearrangement uses TRBV5-1 and TRBJ2-5; TRBD1 might be the D (5 bases). Germline CDR1 and CDR2: SGHRS and YFSETQ. This CDR3 comprises 15 residues. V lost 0 bases and J 4 bases, leaving 13 bases between the germline ends. In DNA form, the CDR3 reads TGCGCCAGCAGCTTGGCCGCACAGGTGGGAGAGACCCAGTACTTC. Its translation is CASSLAAQVGETQYF.

The CDR3 protein is CASNTQGALYGYTF. In nucleotides, the CDR3 is TGTGCCAGCAACACTCAGGGGGCCCTCTATGGCTACACCTTC. The chain uses TRBV7-2 and TRBJ1-2, with TRBD1 matching over 8 bases. The germline gives CDR1 SGHTA, CDR2 FQGNSA. V lost 7 bases and J lost 4; bases outside the gene matches: 8. The CDR3 has 14 amino acids.

The rearrangement links TRBV19 to TRBJ2-1, with 10 positions matching TRBD2. With 5 bases clipped from V and 7 bases from J, the junction kept 11 bases outside the gene matches. The CDR3 is 16 amino acids. The V gene's germline CDR1 is LNHDA and CDR2 SQIVND (reference sequence). The CDR3 DNA reads TGTGCCAGTAGTCGCCAGGCTAGCGGGAGCGGAAATGAGCAGTTCTTC. Protein product: CASSRQASGSGNEQFF.

Of note for this clone: At one end, the junction sequence differs from germline, possibly due to a read error. The chain carries TRBV7-7 and TRBJ2-1; 8 bases map to TRBD2. CDR3 size: 15 residues. Germline assignment: CDR1 SSHAT and CDR2 FNYEAQ (reference sequence). The CDR3 spells CASSLAGSPYNEQFF. The CDR3 DNA sequence: TGTGCTAGCAGCTTAGCGGGAAGTCCCTACAATGAGCAGTTCTTC.

V gene TRBV9 combines with J gene TRBJ2-7; 7 bases match TRBD1. CDR3 length: 14 residues. The V gene end was trimmed by 4 bases and the J gene end by 7 bases; junction bases not matched to a gene: 11. CDR1 and CDR2 from the germline V gene are SGDLS and YYNGEE. CDR3 sequence: CASSFDRVGLEQYF. The CDR3 region has the DNA TGTGCCAGCAGCTTCGACAGGGTGGGGTTGGAGCAGTACTTC.

The J gene is TRBJ1-2, the V gene TRBV4-2; the match to TRBD1 covers 8 bases. The CDR3 has 14 amino acids. The J segment lost 6 bases and the V segment lost 1 base, leaving 4 bases of the junction unmatched. Germline loops: CDR1 LGHNA, CDR2 YNFKEQ. The CDR3 DNA reads TGTGCCAGCAGCCAAGTGGACAGGGACAATGGCTACACCTTC. This encodes CASSQVDRDNGYTF.

CDR3 nucleotides: TGTGCCAGCAGCAGAGGACAGGGGGTGAACACTGAAGCTTTCTTT. Translating gives CASSRGQGVNTEAFF. The V and J genes are TRBV6-6 and TRBJ1-1; the match to TRBD1 covers 10 bases. The germline gives CDR1 MNHNY, CDR2 SVGAGI (reference sequence). With 6 bases clipped from V and 0 bases from J, the junction kept 4 bases outside the gene matches. The CDR3 loop spans 15 amino acids.

The rearrangement uses TRBV9 and TRBJ2-7; D possibly corresponds to TRBD1 (5 bases). Trimming removed 1 base from V and 5 bases from J, with 16 bases in between. From germline, CDR1 is SGDLS and CDR2 YYNGEE. The CDR3 runs 15 residues. The CDR3, as DNA: TGTGCCAGCAGCGTAAGGGGAAGGGTAGGTGACGAGCAGTACTTC. This encodes CASSVRGRVGDEQYF.

The rearrangement joins TRBV30 to TRBJ2-5; 7 nucleotides align to TRBD2. Germline CDR1 GTSNPN, CDR2 SVGIG (reference sequence). The length of the CDR3 is 13 residues. Germline trimming cut 3 bases from V and 6 bases from J; bases unmatched to any gene: 7. CDR3 residues: CAWSPGLRKTQYF. In DNA, the CDR3 is TGTGCCTGGAGCCCGGGACTACGAAAGACCCAGTACTTC. Full variable domain (rest looked up from reference TRBV30 and TRBJ2-5): SQTIHQWPATLVQPVGSPLSLECTVEGTSNPNLYWYRQAAGRGLQLLFYSVGIGQISSEVPQNLSASRPQDRQFILSSKKLLLSDSGFYLCAWSPGLRKTQYFGPGTRLLVL.

The chain combines TRBV7-9 with TRBJ1-5; 8 bases line up with TRBD1. This CDR3 has 15 amino acids. Germline V gives CDR1 SEHNR, CDR2 FQNEAQ (reference sequence). Trimming took 5 bases from V and 2 from J; bases not matched to a gene: 5. CDR3 protein: CASSQLTGGNQPQHF. The CDR3 coding sequence is TGTGCCAGCAGCCAATTGACAGGGGGCAATCAGCCCCAGCATTTT.